The 24 T cell receptor beta chains below all came from one sample that was sequenced in a study of T cells in Graves' hyperthyroidism and ophthalmopathy. TCR beta CDR3 regions were amplified from RNA. TCR CDR3 underwent first-round RT-PCR with the HTBI primer set. TCRdb used MiXCR to reprocess the multiplex PCR reads, holding one entry per CDR3 protein. This table holds approximately 490,000 distinct CDR3 sequences, under 25% found once. The sample consisted of blood. The receptor set was obtained from a woman in her 70s with Graves' ophthalmopathy.

The chain couples TRBV7-6 to TRBJ2-5, with 12 nucleotides matching TRBD2. Germline CDR1 and CDR2: SGHVS and FNYEAQ. V trimming: 5 bases; J trimming: 5 bases; junction bases outside the gene matches: 15. This CDR3 region has 18 residues. The chain's CDR3 is CASSIGRLAGGPGETQYF. As DNA, the CDR3 is TGTGCCAGCAGCATAGGGCGGCTAGCGGGAGGGCCGGGGGAGACCCAGTACTTC.

This clonotype came up once. V gene TRBV5-1 combines with J gene TRBJ2-7; 7 nucleotides match TRBD1. The CDR3 consists of 12 residues. V shed 7 bases and J 5 bases; nucleotides not matched to a gene: 6. The germline V gene has CDR1 SGHRS and CDR2 YFSETQ. The CDR3 DNA reads TGCGCCAGCGGTTACAGGGGCAACGAGCAGTACTTC. Encoded protein: CASGYRGNEQYF.

This clonotype was seen a few times. V usage is TRBV6-1 and J usage is TRBJ2-7; tentatively, D is TRBD1 or TRBD2 (5 bases each). Germline CDR1 and CDR2: MNHNS and SASEGT. Trimming cost V 6 bases and J 6 bases, with 18 bases left between them. The CDR3 runs to 14 residues. CDR3 nucleotides: TGTGCCAGCAGCCACATAAGGGACGGTCGCGAGCAGTACTTC. Its protein product is CASSHIRDGREQYF.

This chain links TRBV3-1 with TRBJ1-2; D perhaps matches TRBD1 (6 bases). V gave up 1 base and J gave up 4 bases, with 13 bases separating them. The CDR3 loop spans 15 amino acids. Germline CDR1 is LGHDT and CDR2 is YNNKEL (reference sequence). The CDR3 is CASSQVGGKIYGYTF. CDR3 bases: TGTGCCAGCAGCCAAGTGGGGGGCAAGATCTATGGCTACACCTTC.

This chain connects TRBV4-3 to TRBJ1-1, with D possibly being TRBD1 (5 bases). The germline V and J ends were trimmed by 0 bases and 4 bases, with 12 bases remaining between them. Germline CDR1 LGHNA, CDR2 YSLEER. The CDR3 has 15 amino acids. The CDR3 DNA is TGCGCCAGCAGCCAAGATGTCCAGGGAGGCACTGAAGCTTTCTTT. It is translated as CASSQDVQGGTEAFF.

The chain is built from TRBV7-9 and TRBJ1-2; no firm D call. Trimming shortened V by 2 bases and J by 8 bases, and 12 bases separated the two germline ends. The CDR3 contains 13 residues. Germline CDR1 and CDR2: SEHNR and FQNEAQ (reference sequence). The CDR3 DNA is TGTGCCAGCAGCTTAATGGCAGCTGGAGGCTACACCTTC. Translation gives CASSLMAAGGYTF.

The V gene is TRBV6-2 or TRBV6-3, the J gene TRBJ2-1; no definite D call. The CDR3 runs to 11 residues. The V gene's germline CDR1 is MNHEY and CDR2 SVGEGT. V lost 2 bases and J lost 9, with 5 bases in between. CDR3 sequence (DNA): TGTGCCAGCAGTTACCCCCGTGAGCAGTTCTTC. As protein: CASSYPREQFF.

CDR3 bases: TGTGCCACCTCCACCCGAGGTGACACTGAAGCTTTCTTT. As protein: CATSTRGDTEAFF. The V gene is TRBV6-1, the J gene TRBJ1-1; D gene ambiguous. CDR3 length: 13 amino acids. V lost 10 bases to trimming and J lost 3 bases, with 15 bases between them. From germline, CDR1 is MNHNS and CDR2 SASEGT.

This clonotype was picked up many times. This rearrangement joins TRBV6-1 to TRBJ1-2; no clear D. CDR3 length: 16 amino acids. Germline CDR1 is MNHNS and CDR2 is SASEGT. Between the trimmed V and J ends, which lost 2 bases and 0 bases, there was a span of 13 bases. CDR3 coding DNA: TGTGCCAGCAGTGAACCAATGACGGTAGCTAACTATGGCTACACCTTC. It codes for CASSEPMTVANYGYTF.

A word on this clonotype: A clone one base away is much larger, so this may be a read error. The chain employs TRBV12-3 or TRBV12-4 and TRBJ2-3, with D tentatively TRBD2 (6 bases). The CDR3 runs to 17 residues. Deletions cut 2 bases from V and 8 bases from J, with 23 bases between. The CDR3 sequence is CASSLYGGKANRGTQYF. DNA of the CDR3: TGTGCCAGCAGTTTATACGGAGGGAAAGCGAATCGGGGTACGCAGTATTTT.

The chain couples TRBV19 to TRBJ2-3; D possibly uses TRBD1 or TRBD2 (5 bases each). CDR3 length: 16 residues. V was trimmed by 5 bases and J by 2 bases, leaving 17 bases between them. The germline gives CDR1 LNHDA, CDR2 SQIVND (reference sequence). This chain's CDR3 is CASSSLGTQLTDTQYF. The CDR3, as DNA: TGTGCCAGTAGTTCTCTCGGGACCCAACTCACAGATACGCAGTATTTT.

This clonotype has only a few counts. This chain uses TRBV28 with TRBJ2-3; no clear D gene. Germline V gene sequence: CDR1 MDHEN, CDR2 SYDVKM. Trimming took 5 bases from V and 3 from J, leaving 24 bases between them. CDR3 length equals 18 residues. The CDR3 DNA follows: TGTGCCAGCAGTCCATGGGGATCAGGTCTTGAGATAACAGATACGCAGTATTTT. This codes for CASSPWGSGLEITDTQYF.

The chain's CDR3 is CSARLDNYKNIQYF. The CDR3 DNA reads TGCAGTGCTAGATTGGATAATTACAAAAACATTCAGTACTTC. This chain joins TRBV20-1 and TRBJ2-4, with D hard to call. CDR3 length: 14 amino acids. Trimming stripped 2 bases from V and 3 bases from J, with 11 bases between. Germline V gene lookup returns CDR1 DFQATT and CDR2 SNEGSKA (reference sequence).

Ten or more counts support this clonotype. The V gene is TRBV28, the J gene TRBJ1-2; TRBD1 agrees at 8 bases. CDR1 and CDR2 (germline): MDHEN, SYDVKM. With 6 bases clipped from V and 5 bases from J, the junction kept 11 bases outside the gene matches. This CDR3 is built from 15 residues. The CDR3 DNA sequence: TGTGCCAGCAGAGACTCGGACAGGGATCTTTATGGCTACACCTTC. Its protein is CASRDSDRDLYGYTF.

This clonotype was observed at least ten times. The genes are TRBV20-1 and TRBJ2-7, with D perhaps being TRBD1 or TRBD2 (5 bases each). V was shortened by 1 base and J by 5 bases, with 12 bases between the two germline ends. Germline CDR1 reads DFQATT; CDR2 reads SNEGSKA (reference sequence). This CDR3 spans 13 amino acids. DNA of the CDR3: TGCAGTGCTAGAGGGTTGGGGGTTAACGAGCAGTACTTC. It yields the protein CSARGLGVNEQYF.

This clonotype has a count of ten or more. The V gene is TRBV6-1, the J gene TRBJ2-2; D is undetermined. The germline V gene encodes CDR1 MNHNS and CDR2 SASEGT. Trimming cost V 4 bases and J 2 bases, with 8 bases left between them. CDR3 length: 14 residues. CDR3 in amino acids: CASSVLSNTGELFF. The DNA for the CDR3 is TGTGCCAGCAGTGTATTAAGCAACACCGGGGAGCTGTTTTTT.

The CDR3 DNA reads as TGCGCCAGCAGCCAAGACGGTGCACCGGGGCTAGGAGTTCGCGAGCAGTACTTC. Translating gives CASSQDGAPGLGVREQYF. V is TRBV4-3 and J is TRBJ2-7, with D perhaps TRBD1 or TRBD2 (5 bases each). Germline CDR1 reads LGHNA; CDR2 reads YSLEER. V dropped 0 bases and J dropped 6 bases, with 24 bases sitting between them. There are 18 residues in the CDR3.

This clonotype was observed at least ten times. The chain uses TRBV27 and TRBJ1-6, with 9 bases fitting TRBD1. Unmatched junction bases numbered 14, after V lost 5 bases and J lost 9 bases. Looked up from germline, CDR1 is MNHEY and CDR2 is SMNVEV (reference sequence). This CDR3 is 17 amino acids long. In nucleotides, the CDR3 is TGTGCCAGCAGTCCTCTCCATGGGACAGGGTTAGCTTCACCCCTCCACTTT. Amino acids: CASSPLHGTGLASPLHF.

V is TRBV12-3 or TRBV12-4 and J is TRBJ1-4; D uncertain. CDR3 length: 13 residues. The V end lost 3 bases, the J end lost 8 bases, and 10 bases lay between the germline ends. CDR3 nucleotides: TGTGCCAGCAGTTTCTCGCAGGCCGAAAAACTGTTTTTT. It specifies CASSFSQAEKLFF.

The table lists this clonotype with a few counts. The rearrangement joins TRBV7-2 to TRBJ1-6; D might be TRBD1 (6 bases). There are 15 residues in the CDR3. Germline V gives CDR1 SGHTA, CDR2 FQGNSA. The ends were cut back, 6 bases at V and 3 bases at J, with 12 bases in the middle. The CDR3 DNA reads as TGTGCCAGCAGTTTCAGGGGCGGCTATAATTCACCCCTCCACTTT. It yields the protein CASSFRGGYNSPLHF.

This chain connects TRBV7-9 to TRBJ1-4, with D unclear. Germline lookup yields CDR1 SEHNR and CDR2 FQNEAQ (reference sequence). Trimming stripped 1 base from V and 7 bases from J, with 10 bases between. CDR3 length: 14 amino acids. The CDR3 sequence: CASSLDVEGEKLFF. CDR3 coding DNA: TGTGCCAGCAGCTTAGATGTAGAAGGTGAAAAACTGTTTTTT.

The chain employs TRBV30 and TRBJ1-6, with D uncertain. Germline loops: CDR1 GTSNPN, CDR2 SVGIG (reference sequence). The V gene lost 2 bases and the J gene lost 4 bases, with 6 bases spanning the gap. There are 13 residues in the CDR3. The CDR3 loop reads CAWSQEYNSPLHF. The CDR3 nucleotides read TGTGCCTGGAGTCAGGAGTATAATTCACCCCTCCACTTT.

This clonotype has only a few counts. The chain employs TRBV16 and TRBJ1-1; D might be TRBD1 (6 bases). V was pared by 4 bases and J by 10 bases, with 13 bases between. The germline gives CDR1 KGHSY, CDR2 FQNENV. The length of the CDR3 is 12 residues. The CDR3 DNA reads TGTGCCAGCAGCCGTGGGGGCAGGGGAGCTTTCTTT. Protein product: CASSRGGRGAFF.

The count of this clonotype is one. The J gene is TRBJ2-7, the V gene TRBV6-4; 12 nucleotides agree with TRBD2. Germline assignment: CDR1 MRHNA and CDR2 SNTAGT. The CDR3 extends over 16 amino acids. The trim removed 5 bases at V and 3 bases at J, leaving 8 bases unmatched. The CDR3 spells CASSTIGLAGNYEQYF. In DNA form, the CDR3 reads TGTGCCAGCAGTACCATCGGACTAGCGGGAAACTACGAGCAGTACTTC.